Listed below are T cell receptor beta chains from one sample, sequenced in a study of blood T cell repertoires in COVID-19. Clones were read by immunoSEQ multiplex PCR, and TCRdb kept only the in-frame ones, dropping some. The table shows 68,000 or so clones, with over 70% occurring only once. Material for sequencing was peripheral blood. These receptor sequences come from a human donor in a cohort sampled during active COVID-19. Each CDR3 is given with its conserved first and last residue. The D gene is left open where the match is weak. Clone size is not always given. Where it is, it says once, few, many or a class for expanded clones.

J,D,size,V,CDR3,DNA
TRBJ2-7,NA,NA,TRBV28,CASSTTPYEQYF,TGTGCCAGCAGCACGACACCTTACGAGCAGTACTTC
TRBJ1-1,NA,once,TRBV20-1,CSAPENTEAFF,TGCAGTGCACCAGAGAACACTGAAGCTTTCTTT
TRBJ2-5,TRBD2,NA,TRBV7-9,CASSALAGGPEETQYF,TGTGCCAGCAGCGCACTAGCGGGAGGGCCGGAAGAGACCCAGTACTTC
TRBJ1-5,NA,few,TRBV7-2,CASSSRDNQPQHF,TGTGCCAGCAGCTCCCGGGACAATCAGCCCCAGCATTTT
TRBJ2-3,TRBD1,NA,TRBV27,CASSLTGTPFLTQYF,TGTGCCAGCAGTCTGACAGGGACCCCGTTCCTTACGCAGTATTTT
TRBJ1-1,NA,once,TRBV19,CASSISWSRNTEAFF,TGTGCCAGTAGTATCTCTTGGAGCAGAAACACTGAAGCTTTCTTT
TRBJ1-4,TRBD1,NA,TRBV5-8,CASSTRQGSVREMFF,TGTGCCAGCAGCACGAGACAGGGTTCTGTCCGTGAGATGTTTTTT
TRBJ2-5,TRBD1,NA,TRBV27,CASTRFGLGGETQYF,TGTGCCAGCACTCGCTTCGGGCTAGGGGGCGAGACCCAGTACTTC
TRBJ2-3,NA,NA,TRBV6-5,CASTPQVEDTQYF,TGTGCCAGCACCCCTCAGGTGGAAGATACGCAGTATTTT
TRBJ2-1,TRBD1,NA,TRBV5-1,CASSTTVGTGNSYNEQFF,TGCGCCAGCTCAACCACGGTGGGGACAGGGAACTCCTACAATGAGCAGTTCTTC
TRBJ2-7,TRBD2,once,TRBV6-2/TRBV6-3,CASSYHRTSGDEQYF,TGTGCCAGCAGTTATCATCGGACTAGCGGGGACGAGCAGTACTTC
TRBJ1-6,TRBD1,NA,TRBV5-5,CASLRSPDGQGAGSPLHF,TGTGCCAGCCTCAGATCGCCAGACGGACAGGGGGCAGGATCACCCCTCCACTTT
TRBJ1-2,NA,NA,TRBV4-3,CASSQSRGNGYTF,TGCGCCAGCAGCCAATCACGGGGGAATGGCTACACCTTC
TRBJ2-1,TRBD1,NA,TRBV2,CASRHRQGVEFF,TGTGCCAGCAGACACAGACAGGGAGTCGAGTTCTTC
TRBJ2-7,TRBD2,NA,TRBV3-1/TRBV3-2,CASSPLVSRAGGNHEQYF,TGTGCCAGCAGCCCTCTTGTTTCCAGAGCGGGAGGAAACCACGAGCAGTACTTC
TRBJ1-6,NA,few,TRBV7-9,CASSGRESPLHF,TGTGCCAGCAGCGGCAGGGAATCACCCCTCCACTTT
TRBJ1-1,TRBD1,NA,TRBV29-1,CSTNRGANTEAFF,TGCAGCACTAACAGGGGGGCGAACACTGAAGCTTTCTTT
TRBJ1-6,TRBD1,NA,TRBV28,CASRLTGVLNNSPLHF,TGTGCCAGCAGGTTGACAGGGGTTTTAAATAATTCACCCCTCCACTTT
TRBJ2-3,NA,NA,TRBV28,CASSFTTAGRGTDTQYF,TGTGCCAGCAGTTTTACGACGGCGGGACGCGGGACAGATACGCAGTATTTT
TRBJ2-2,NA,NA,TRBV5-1,CASSLGGSWRTGELFF,TGCGCCAGCAGCTTGGGTGGGAGCTGGCGGACCGGGGAGCTGTTTTTT
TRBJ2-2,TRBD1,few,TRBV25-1,CASSRQGDSGELFF,TGTGCCAGCAGTCGACAGGGGGATTCCGGGGAGCTGTTTTTT
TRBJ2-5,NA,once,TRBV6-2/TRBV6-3,CASSYSDSQETQYF,TGTGCCAGCAGTTATTCGGACAGCCAAGAGACCCAGTACTTC
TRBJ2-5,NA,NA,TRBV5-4,CASSLARTSETQYF,TGTGCCAGCAGCTTGGCGAGGACATCGGAGACCCAGTACTTC
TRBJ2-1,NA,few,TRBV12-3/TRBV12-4,CASSIRLDSQVIF,TGTGCCAGCAGCATAAGACTGGACAGCCAAGTAATCTTC
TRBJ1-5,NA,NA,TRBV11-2,CASSFGGNQPQHF,TGTGCCAGCAGCTTCGGGGGCAATCAGCCCCAGCATTTT
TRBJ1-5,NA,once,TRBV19,CASSIVSGNNQPQHF,TGTGCCAGTAGTATAGTATCCGGGAACAATCAGCCCCAGCATTTT
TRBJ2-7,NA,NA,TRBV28,CASSSQRISRDSFDEQYF,TGTGCCAGCAGTTCCCAAAGAATAAGCCGGGACTCCTTCGACGAGCAGTACTTC
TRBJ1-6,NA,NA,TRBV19,CASSIYRTRGSNSPLHF,TGTGCCAGTAGTATATATCGGACCCGGGGTTCTAATTCACCCCTCCACTTT
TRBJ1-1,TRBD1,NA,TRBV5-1,CASSSQGDGNTEAFF,TGCGCCAGCAGCTCCCAGGGGGATGGGAACACTGAAGCTTTCTTT
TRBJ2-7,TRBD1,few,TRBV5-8,CATPGRTGVYEQYF,TGTGCCACCCCAGGGAGGACAGGGGTCTACGAGCAGTACTTC
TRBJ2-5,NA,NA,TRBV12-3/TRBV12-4,CASRSVAEETQYF,TGTGCCAGCAGATCAGTCGCGGAAGAGACCCAGTACTTC
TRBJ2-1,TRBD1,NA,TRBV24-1,CATSEPGTEYYNEQFF,TGTGCCACCAGTGAACCCGGGACAGAATACTACAATGAGCAGTTCTTC
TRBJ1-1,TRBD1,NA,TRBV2,CASRAGTGGAGTEAFF,TGTGCCAGCAGAGCAGGGACAGGGGGCGCGGGCACTGAAGCTTTCTTT
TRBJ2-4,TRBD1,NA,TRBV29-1,CSVGGQGDIQYF,TGCAGCGTTGGGGGGCAGGGGGACATTCAGTACTTC
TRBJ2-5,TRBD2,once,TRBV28,CASSSVAGGSETQYF,TGTGCCAGCAGTTCCGTAGCGGGGGGGTCAGAGACCCAGTACTTC
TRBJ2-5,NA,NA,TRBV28,CASSLPGETQYF,TGTGCCAGCAGTCTCCCAGGGGAGACCCAGTACTTC
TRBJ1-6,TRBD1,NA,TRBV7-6,CASSLGGDRSYSPLHF,TGTGCCAGCAGCTTGGGTGGGGACAGATCTTATTCACCCCTCCACTTT
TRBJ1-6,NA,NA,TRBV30,CAWSLRDTLYF,TGTGCCTGGAGCCTCCGGGACACGCTTTACTTT
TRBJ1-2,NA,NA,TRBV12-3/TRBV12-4,CASSRGNYGYTF,TGTGCCAGCAGCAGGGGTAACTATGGCTACACCTTC
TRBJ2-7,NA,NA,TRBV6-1,CASSDSYEQYF,TGTGCCAGCAGTGACAGCTACGAGCAGTACTTC
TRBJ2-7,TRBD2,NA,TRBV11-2,CASSLGLGRGVYEQYF,TGTGCCAGCAGCTTAGGACTGGGGCGGGGGGTCTACGAGCAGTACTTC
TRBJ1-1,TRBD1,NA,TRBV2,CASSGDRVLNTEAFF,TGTGCCAGCAGTGGGGACAGAGTCTTGAACACTGAAGCTTTCTTT
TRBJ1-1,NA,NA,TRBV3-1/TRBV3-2,CASSQGVANTEAFF,TGTGCCAGCAGCCAGGGCGTGGCGAACACTGAAGCTTTCTTT
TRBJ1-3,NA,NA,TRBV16,CASSPRGTSGNTIYF,TGTGCCAGCAGTCCCCGGGGTACTTCGGGAAACACCATATATTTT
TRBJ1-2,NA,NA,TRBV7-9,CASSQGRQPETFYGYTF,TGTGCCAGCAGCCAGGGGCGGCAGCCGGAGACTTTCTATGGCTACACCTTC
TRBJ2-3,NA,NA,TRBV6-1,CASSAQGRGGTYTQYF,TGTGCCAGCAGTGCCCAGGGCCGAGGCGGCACTTATACGCAGTATTTT
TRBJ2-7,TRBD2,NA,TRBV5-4,CASSLTLLAGGYEQYF,TGTGCCAGCAGCTTGACTCTACTAGCGGGAGGGTACGAGCAGTACTTC
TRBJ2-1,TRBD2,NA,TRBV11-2,CASSLAGGIVDEQFF,TGTGCCAGCAGCTTAGCGGGAGGGATTGTGGATGAGCAGTTCTTC
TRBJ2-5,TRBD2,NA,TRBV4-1,CASSQELAGPQETQYF,TGCGCCAGCAGCCAAGAACTAGCGGGGCCCCAAGAGACCCAGTACTTC
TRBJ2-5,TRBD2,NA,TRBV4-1,CASNPSGGALKTQYF,TGCGCCAGCAACCCTAGCGGGGGGGCCTTGAAGACCCAGTACTTC
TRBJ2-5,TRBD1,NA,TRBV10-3,CAIRGGQGSQETQYF,TGTGCCATCCGCGGGGGACAGGGGAGCCAAGAGACCCAGTACTTC